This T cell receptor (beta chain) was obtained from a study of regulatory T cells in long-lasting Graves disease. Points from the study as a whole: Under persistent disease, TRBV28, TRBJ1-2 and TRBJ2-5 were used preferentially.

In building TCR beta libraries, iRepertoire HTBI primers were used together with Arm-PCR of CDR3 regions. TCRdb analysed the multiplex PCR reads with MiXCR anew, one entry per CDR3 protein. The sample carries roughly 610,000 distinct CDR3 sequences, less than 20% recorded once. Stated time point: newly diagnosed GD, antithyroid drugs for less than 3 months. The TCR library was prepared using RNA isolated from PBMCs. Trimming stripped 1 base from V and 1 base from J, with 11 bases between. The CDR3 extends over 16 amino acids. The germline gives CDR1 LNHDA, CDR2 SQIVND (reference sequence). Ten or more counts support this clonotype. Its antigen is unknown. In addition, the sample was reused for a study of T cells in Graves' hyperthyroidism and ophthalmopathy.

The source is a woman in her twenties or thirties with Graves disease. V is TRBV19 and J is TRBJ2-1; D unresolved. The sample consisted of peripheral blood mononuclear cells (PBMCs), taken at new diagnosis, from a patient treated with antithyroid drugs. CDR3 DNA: TGTGCCAGTAGTATAGCCGACGGAGTATCCTACAATGAGCAGTTCTTC. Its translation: CASSIADGVSYNEQFF.